Listed here is a single T cell receptor (beta chain). The CDR3 has 14 amino acids. The trim removed 1 base at V and 9 bases at J, leaving 6 bases unmatched. Per germline, CDR1 SEHNR and CDR2 FQNEAQ (reference sequence). The sample comes from a study of blood T cell repertoires in COVID-19. Background on the study: Spain, Italy and the United States supplied samples that represented acute and convalescent COVID-19. PBMCs, B-cell-depleted T cells, or T cells were the source of the cDNA or gDNA that made up the material.

Authors' processing steps: Estimation of nucleated cell counts relied on the amplification of reference gene primers. Using immunoSEQ multiplex PCR, the repertoire was profiled, and TCRdb retains in-frame clones only, with some absent. The V and J calls and clone size are taken from that table; D and trimming were inferred from the DNA. The sample contains about 120,000 clones, roughly 83% of which appear only once. Sequenced material: peripheral blood. The source is a woman in her 70s with acute or convalescent COVID-19. J is TRBJ2-1 and V is TRBV7-9; 7 positions match TRBD2. CDR3 sequence: CASSLEGGRSEQFF. CDR3 DNA: TGTGCCAGCAGCTTAGAAGGCGGGAGAAGTGAGCAGTTCTTC.